A selection of T cell receptor beta chains follows, all from one sample in a study of identical twins. TCRdb reanalysed the 5' RACE reads using MiXCR and keeps one entry per CDR3 protein. The table has approximately 690,000 distinct CDR3 sequences, around 6.1% seen once; the top ten hold roughly 2%. The sample taken for sequencing was naive T cells sorted from blood. The origin of the receptors is a man aged 18 to 29 in good health. Both conserved end residues are trimmed from each CDR3. D genes are given only for firm matches.

d_call	v_call	j_call	cdr3_aa
TRBD2	TRBV29-1	TRBJ2-5	SAERGGDTQY
-	TRBV6-5	TRBJ2-2	ASLYMGTGELF
-	TRBV20-1	TRBJ2-3	SGLLADTQY
-	TRBV20-1	TRBJ2-5	SARFPPETQY
-	TRBV29-1	TRBJ2-7	SFRAVSSYEQY
TRBD1	TRBV29-1	TRBJ2-3	SVAPAGTGFPDTQY
TRBD1	TRBV5-1	TRBJ2-6	ASSLATGSGANVLT
-	TRBV6-2/TRBV6-3	TRBJ1-5	ASSKLIWTELFNQPQH
-	TRBV24-1	TRBJ2-5	ATSPDSQETQY
-	TRBV9	TRBJ1-3	ASSVGATGLSGNTIY
-	TRBV5-1	TRBJ2-1	ASSLSGEPAYNEQF
TRBD2	TRBV6-2/TRBV6-3	TRBJ2-1	ASSFGLAGGHGSNEQF
-	TRBV12-3/TRBV12-4	TRBJ2-4	ASTQQVAKNIQY
TRBD1	TRBV20-1	TRBJ1-4	SASSTGQLNEKLF
-	TRBV6-1	TRBJ1-2	ASRKTGTYGYT
TRBD2	TRBV20-1	TRBJ2-1	SARGLTSGTYNEQF
TRBD2	TRBV20-1	TRBJ2-1	SAKLAGEPSF
-	TRBV7-9	TRBJ1-2	ASSQGQHYGYT
TRBD2	TRBV5-1	TRBJ2-1	ASSPGTSGRGVNEQF
-	TRBV11-2	TRBJ2-1	ASSHIIGNRYNEQF
-	TRBV20-1	TRBJ2-5	SALARVKETQY
TRBD2	TRBV6-1	TRBJ2-1	ASRGAGGVTYNEQF
-	TRBV20-1	TRBJ2-1	SVGDRYNEQF
-	TRBV19	TRBJ1-5	ASSIWQQIHHSNQPQH
-	TRBV7-8	TRBJ2-1	ASSFGSGKYNEQF